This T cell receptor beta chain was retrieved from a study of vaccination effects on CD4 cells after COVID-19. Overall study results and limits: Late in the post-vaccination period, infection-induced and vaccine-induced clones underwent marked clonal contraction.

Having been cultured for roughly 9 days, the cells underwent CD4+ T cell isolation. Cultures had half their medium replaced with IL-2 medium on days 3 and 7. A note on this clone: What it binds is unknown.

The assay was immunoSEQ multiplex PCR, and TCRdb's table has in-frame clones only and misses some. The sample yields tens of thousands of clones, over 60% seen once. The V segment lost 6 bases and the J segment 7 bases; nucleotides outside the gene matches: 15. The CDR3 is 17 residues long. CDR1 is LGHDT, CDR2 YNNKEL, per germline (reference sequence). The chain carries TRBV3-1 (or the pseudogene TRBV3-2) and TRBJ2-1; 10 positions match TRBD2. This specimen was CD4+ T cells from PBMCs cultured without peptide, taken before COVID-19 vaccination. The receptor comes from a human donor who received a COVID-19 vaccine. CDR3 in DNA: TGTGCCAGCAGTCACGCAAGCGGGGGGGCCGCTGTTAATGAGCAGTTCTTC. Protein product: CASSHASGGAAVNEQFF.